This T cell receptor beta chain appears in the sequencing data of a study of early T cells in non-severe SARS-CoV-2 infection. Study-level results: VDJdb matches were skewed toward anti-spike CD8 T cell responses.

Germline loops: CDR1 MDHEN, CDR2 SYDVKM. The V and J ends lost 6 bases and 5 bases, in that order; junction bases with no gene match: 11. The CDR3 runs to 15 residues. Tagging with unique molecular identifiers was applied to individual cDNA molecules. Using its own MiXCR run on the 5' RACE reads, TCRdb lists one record per CDR3 protein. The table includes 64,000 or so distinct CDR3 sequences, around 13% detected once. This clonotype appeared a single time. Its antigen remains unidentified. V usage is TRBV28 and J usage is TRBJ2-7; 9 bases match TRBD1. This clonotype was obtained from an adult who was a healthcare worker with PCR-confirmed SARS-CoV-2 infection or an uninfected control (not recorded which). The sample consisted of whole blood, taken at baseline. CDR3 coding DNA: TGTGCCAGCAGCACCCCCGGGACAGGGTCCCACGAGCAGTACTTC. Translation gives CASSTPGTGSHEQYF.